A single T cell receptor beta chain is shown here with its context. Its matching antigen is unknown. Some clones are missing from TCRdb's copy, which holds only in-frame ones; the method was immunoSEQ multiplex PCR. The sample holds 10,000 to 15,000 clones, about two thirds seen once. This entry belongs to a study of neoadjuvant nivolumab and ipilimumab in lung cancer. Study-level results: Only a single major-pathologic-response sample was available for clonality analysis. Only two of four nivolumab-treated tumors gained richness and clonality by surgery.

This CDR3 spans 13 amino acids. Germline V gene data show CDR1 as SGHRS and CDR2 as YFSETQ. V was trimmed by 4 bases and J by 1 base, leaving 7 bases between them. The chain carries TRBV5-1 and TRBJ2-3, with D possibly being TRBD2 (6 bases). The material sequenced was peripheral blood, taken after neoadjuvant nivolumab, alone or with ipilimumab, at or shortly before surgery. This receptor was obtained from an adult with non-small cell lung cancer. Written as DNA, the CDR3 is TGCGCCAGCAGCCCGGGGGGCACAGATACGCAGTATTTT. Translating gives CASSPGGTDTQYF.